The 19 T cell receptor beta chains given below trace back to one sample, sequenced in a study of identical twins. TCRdb re-derived calls from the 5' RACE reads in MiXCR, one entry per CDR3 protein. There are 700,000 or so distinct CDR3 sequences in the sample; over 20% occur only once, and about 4.5% lies in the top ten. The same sample was also studied in work on T cells expressing NK-cell markers.

The sequenced sample consisted of PBMCs. The receptors originated from a woman aged 18-29 years in good health.

This clonotype was counted at least ten times. The chain employs TRBV29-1 and TRBJ2-1, with 11 bases that match TRBD2. The length of the CDR3 is 12 residues. Germline CDR1 reads SQVTM; CDR2 reads ANQGSEA. The CDR3 bases are TGCAGTAGCGGGAGGGAGTACAATGAGCAGTTCTTC. As protein: CSSGREYNEQFF.

The rearrangement joins TRBV4-3 to TRBJ2-2; tentative D call: TRBD2 (6 bases). CDR1 and CDR2 from the germline V gene are LGHNA and YSLEER. Trimming stripped 0 bases from V and 6 bases from J, with 11 bases between. This CDR3 comprises 15 residues. The CDR3 protein is CASSQDTRRAGELFF. The CDR3 nucleotides are TGCGCCAGCAGCCAAGACACACGGAGGGCCGGGGAGCTGTTTTTT.

This clonotype showed up just a few times. The chain has TRBV30 and TRBJ2-3; a possible D gene is TRBD2 (5 bases). V lost 0 bases, J lost 2 bases, and 12 bases lay in between. Germline-derived CDR1 and CDR2 are GTSNPN and SVGIG (reference sequence). This CDR3 has 15 residues. The CDR3 is CAWSVHRGATDTQYF. In nucleotides, the CDR3 is TGTGCCTGGAGTGTACACCGGGGAGCCACAGATACGCAGTATTTT.

This clonotype was detected ten times or more. The rearrangement uses TRBV10-3 and TRBJ1-2; weak D call: TRBD1 (6 bases). The CDR3 loop spans 13 amino acids. The germline gives CDR1 ENHRY, CDR2 SYGVKD. V lost 6 bases, J lost 3 bases, and 11 bases lay in between. Here the CDR3 reads CAIRQGMDYGYTF. The DNA for the CDR3 is TGTGCCATCAGGCAGGGGATGGACTATGGCTACACCTTC.

This sequence joins TRBV6-5 and TRBJ1-1; D might be TRBD1 (5 bases). Per germline, CDR1 MNHEY and CDR2 SVGAGI. The V end was cut by 11 bases, the J end by 1 base, with 11 bases between. This CDR3 is built from 12 residues. CDR3 loop: CAVGTANTEAFF. The DNA of the CDR3 is TGTGCCGTCGGGACGGCGAACACTGAAGCTTTCTTT.

This clonotype occurred a few times. The chain recombines TRBV25-1 with TRBJ2-3; a possible D gene is TRBD2 (6 bases). Trimming removed 3 bases at V and 2 bases at J, with 12 bases between. CDR3 length: 15 amino acids. The V gene's germline CDR1 is MGHDK and CDR2 SYGVNS. The DNA for the CDR3 is TGTGCCAGCAGTGACTTCTGGGGGGACACAGATACGCAGTATTTT. This sequence encodes CASSDFWGDTDTQYF. The full variable domain, its missing parts supplied by reference TRBV25-1 and TRBJ2-3, is EADIYQTPRYLVIGTGKKITLECSQTMGHDKMYWYQQDPGMELHLIHYSYGVNSTEKGDLSSESTVSRIRTEHFPLTLESARPSHTSQYLCASSDFWGDTDTQYFGPGTRLTVL.

The genes are TRBV5-1 and TRBJ1-1; 8 bases are a match to TRBD1. Trimming removed 4 bases from V and 3 bases from J; junction bases left unmatched: 11. The CDR3 extends over 16 amino acids. Germline V CDR1 and CDR2: SGHRS, YFSETQ. The CDR3, as DNA: TGCGCCAGCAGCCTAATAGGACAGGGTACGGACACTGAAGCTTTCTTT. It encodes CASSLIGQGTDTEAFF.

This clonotype was recorded at least ten times. This chain links TRBV6-5 with TRBJ2-1; 7 nucleotides agree with TRBD2. The CDR3 is 12 residues long. The germline gives CDR1 MNHEY, CDR2 SVGAGI. The V gene end was trimmed by 5 bases and the J gene end by 7 bases; junction bases not matched to a gene: 2. The CDR3 region is CASSRGGNEQFF. The CDR3 coding sequence is TGTGCCAGCAGTCGGGGAGGGAATGAGCAGTTCTTC.

The rearrangement uses TRBV30 and TRBJ2-2; 7 bases fit TRBD2. V lost 5 bases to trimming and J lost 3 bases; unmatched junction nucleotides: 3. Germline V gene lookup returns CDR1 GTSNPN and CDR2 SVGIG (reference sequence). The CDR3 runs to 13 residues. The CDR3 protein is CAWGTIYTGELFF. In DNA form, the CDR3 reads TGTGCCTGGGGGACTATATACACCGGGGAGCTGTTTTTT.

The J gene is TRBJ2-3, the V gene TRBV7-9; no reliable D call. V dropped 4 bases and J dropped 1 base, with 15 bases sitting between them. The germline gives CDR1 SEHNR, CDR2 FQNEAQ (reference sequence). The CDR3 runs to 16 residues. CDR3 sequence: CASSSTVDKGTDTQYF. The CDR3 nucleotides are TGTGCCAGCAGCTCTACCGTCGATAAGGGCACAGATACGCAGTATTTT.

This clonotype was seen only a few times. J is TRBJ2-2 and V is TRBV6-5; 8 bases match TRBD2. The CDR3 covers 17 residues. The J segment lost 2 bases and the V segment lost 4 bases, leaving 9 bases of the junction unmatched. The V gene's germline CDR1 is MNHEY and CDR2 SVGAGI. In DNA, the CDR3 is TGTGCCAGCAGTTCACGGAGCGGGGGCATAAACACCGGGGAGCTGTTTTTT. It specifies CASSSRSGGINTGELFF.

The chain links TRBV10-2 to TRBJ2-1; 8 bases align to TRBD2. This CDR3 spans 16 amino acids. With V trimmed by 3 bases and J by 5 bases, 9 bases remained unmatched. Per the germline V gene, CDR1 is WSHSY and CDR2 is SAAADI. Written as DNA, the CDR3 is TGCGCCAGCAGTGAAATGGTCGGGAGGGAGAACAATGAGCAGTTCTTC. It yields the protein CASSEMVGRENNEQFF.

This clonotype occurred a few times. The chain joins TRBV12-3 or TRBV12-4 to TRBJ2-3, with 8 bases aligning to TRBD2. The CDR3 is made up of 15 amino acids. The V segment lost 2 bases and the J segment 7 bases; nucleotides outside the gene matches: 8. The CDR3 region has the DNA TGTGCCAGCAGTTTATCCTACGGGGGGGCCAATACGCAGTATTTT. This sequence encodes CASSLSYGGANTQYF.

This clonotype showed up many times. The chain is built from TRBV20-1 and TRBJ2-5; D is ambiguous. V was trimmed by 6 bases and J by 4 bases, leaving 12 bases between them. CDR1 is DFQATT and CDR2 is SNEGSKA in the germline V gene (reference sequence). This CDR3 contains 12 residues. The CDR3 region is CSARLGVETQYF. CDR3 sequence (DNA): TGCAGTGCCAGGCTAGGCGTAGAGACCCAGTACTTC.

The chain employs TRBV20-1 and TRBJ2-4, with D possibly matching TRBD1 (6 bases). V lost 5 bases and J lost 0, with 11 bases in between. CDR3 length equals 14 residues. The V gene's germline CDR1 is DFQATT and CDR2 SNEGSKA (reference sequence). The CDR3 DNA reads as TGCAGTGCTGGGGGCCGAACAGCCAAAAACATTCAGTACTTC. Amino acid sequence: CSAGGRTAKNIQYF.

The chain joins TRBV2 to TRBJ2-1, with 8 bases identical to TRBD2. The CDR3 runs to 16 residues. Germline V CDR1 and CDR2: SNHLY, FYNNEI. With 5 bases clipped from V and 0 bases from J, the junction kept 6 bases outside the gene matches. Here the CDR3 DNA reads TGTGCCAGCAGTTTTAGCGGGGCCACCTCCTACAATGAGCAGTTCTTC. This sequence encodes CASSFSGATSYNEQFF.

The chain links TRBV25-1 to TRBJ1-4; D remains ambiguous. Trimming cost V 5 bases and J 0 bases, with 10 bases left between them. The length of the CDR3 is 15 residues. Germline V gene data show CDR1 as MGHDK and CDR2 as SYGVNS. The CDR3 sequence is CASSPLGPTNEKLFF. The CDR3 DNA is TGTGCCAGCAGTCCTCTGGGTCCAACTAATGAAAAACTGTTTTTT.

The chain uses TRBV27 and TRBJ2-1, with D perhaps matching TRBD2 (6 bases). Germline CDR1 reads MNHEY; CDR2 reads SMNVEV (reference sequence). The V and J ends lost 5 bases and 2 bases respectively, with 10 bases between them. This CDR3 has 14 residues. DNA of the CDR3: TGTGCCAGCAGTAGCGGGTCCACCTACAATGAGCAGTTCTTC. This translates into CASSSGSTYNEQFF.

The chain has TRBV10-2 and TRBJ2-7; D is uncertain. The V and J ends lost 5 bases and 4 bases respectively, with 12 bases between them. This CDR3 region has 13 residues. The germline gives CDR1 WSHSY, CDR2 SAAADI. CDR3: CASSKIGRYEQYF. The CDR3 DNA reads as TGCGCCAGCAGTAAGATAGGGCGGTACGAGCAGTACTTC.